Listed below are T cell receptor beta chains from one sample, sequenced in a study of T cells in Graves' hyperthyroidism and ophthalmopathy. MiXCR was run by TCRdb on the multiplex PCR reads, yielding one entry per CDR3 protein. The sample carries about 590,000 distinct CDR3 sequences, 15% to 19% recorded once. Sequenced material: blood. The source of these receptors is a woman aged 25 to 45 with Graves' hyperthyroidism. Each CDR3 is given with its conserved first and last residue. D genes are given only for firm matches. Clone size is stated in some rows and not others, as once, few, many or a class when expanded.

v_gene: TRBV6-1
abundance: many
j_gene: TRBJ2-7
d_gene: .
CDR3aa: CASSVSGTTYEQYF
CDR3nt: TGTGCCAGCAGTGTCTCCGGGACAACCTACGAGCAGTACTTC

v_gene: TRBV29-1
abundance: many
j_gene: TRBJ2-7
d_gene: TRBD1
CDR3aa: CSVVTGGFPYEQYF
CDR3nt: TGCAGCGTGGTGACAGGGGGATTTCCCTACGAGCAGTACTTC

v_gene: TRBV29-1
abundance: few
j_gene: TRBJ2-3
d_gene: .
CDR3aa: CSVEDGVGEWTDTQYF
CDR3nt: TGCAGCGTTGAAGATGGTGTGGGGGAATGGACAGATACGCAGTATTTT

v_gene: TRBV11-2
abundance: many
j_gene: TRBJ1-1
d_gene: TRBD1
CDR3aa: CASIQTGGAAEAFF
CDR3nt: TGTGCCAGCATCCAGACAGGGGGCGCGGCTGAAGCTTTCTTT

v_gene: TRBV7-2
abundance: .
j_gene: TRBJ2-3
d_gene: .
CDR3aa: CASSLEAWDGPPDTQYF
CDR3nt: TGTGCCAGCAGCTTAGAGGCGTGGGACGGGCCCCCAGATACGCAGTATTTT

v_gene: TRBV4-2
abundance: .
j_gene: TRBJ2-7
d_gene: .
CDR3aa: CASSQSLRTSYEQYF
CDR3nt: TGTGCCAGCAGCCAGTCCCTGAGGACCTCCTACGAGCAGTACTTC

v_gene: TRBV3-1
abundance: many
j_gene: TRBJ1-2
d_gene: TRBD1
CDR3aa: CASSQNRDSYGYTF
CDR3nt: TGTGCCAGCAGCCAAAACCGGGACAGTTATGGCTACACCTTC

v_gene: TRBV15
abundance: many
j_gene: TRBJ2-5
d_gene: TRBD2
CDR3aa: CATSRVYASGKETQYF
CDR3nt: TGTGCCACCAGCAGAGTTTACGCTAGCGGAAAAGAGACCCAGTACTTC

v_gene: TRBV20-1
abundance: .
j_gene: TRBJ2-7
d_gene: .
CDR3aa: CSASDPQGGNYEQYF
CDR3nt: TGCAGTGCTAGCGACCCGCAGGGGGGGAACTACGAGCAGTACTTC

v_gene: TRBV5-1
abundance: many
j_gene: TRBJ2-2
d_gene: .
CDR3aa: CASSLTGRESGELFF
CDR3nt: TGCGCCAGCAGCTTGACGGGCAGGGAGTCCGGGGAGCTGTTTTTT

v_gene: TRBV7-9
abundance: few
j_gene: TRBJ1-1
d_gene: .
CDR3aa: CASSLAFGFPEAFF
CDR3nt: TGTGCCAGCAGCTTAGCTTTCGGGTTTCCTGAAGCTTTCTTT

v_gene: TRBV27
abundance: many
j_gene: TRBJ2-2
d_gene: TRBD2
CDR3aa: CASSLTSGSAGELFF
CDR3nt: TGTGCCAGCAGTCTGACTAGCGGGAGTGCCGGGGAGCTGTTTTTT

v_gene: TRBV20-1
abundance: many
j_gene: TRBJ2-7
d_gene: .
CDR3aa: CSANGGISYEQYF
CDR3nt: TGCAGTGCCAACGGGGGCATCTCCTACGAGCAGTACTTC

v_gene: TRBV5-1
abundance: many
j_gene: TRBJ2-1
d_gene: TRBD2
CDR3aa: CASSSGVLAGVGEQFF
CDR3nt: TGCGCCAGCAGCTCAGGGGTTCTAGCGGGAGTCGGTGAGCAGTTCTTC